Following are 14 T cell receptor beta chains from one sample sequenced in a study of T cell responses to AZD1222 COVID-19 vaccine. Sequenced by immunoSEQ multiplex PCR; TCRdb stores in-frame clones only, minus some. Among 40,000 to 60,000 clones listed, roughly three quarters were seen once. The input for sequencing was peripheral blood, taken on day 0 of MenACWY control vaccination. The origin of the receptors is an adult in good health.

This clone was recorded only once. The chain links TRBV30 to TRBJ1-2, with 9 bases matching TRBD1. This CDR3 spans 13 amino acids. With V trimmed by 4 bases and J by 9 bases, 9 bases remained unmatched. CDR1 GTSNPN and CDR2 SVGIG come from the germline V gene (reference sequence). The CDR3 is CAWTPGQGRRYTF. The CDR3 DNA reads TGTGCCTGGACCCCGGGACAGGGAAGACGCTACACCTTC.

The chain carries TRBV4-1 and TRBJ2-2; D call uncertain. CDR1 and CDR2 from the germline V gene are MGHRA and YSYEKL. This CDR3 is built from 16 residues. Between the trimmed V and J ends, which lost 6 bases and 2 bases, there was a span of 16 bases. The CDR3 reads CASRPLGQQNTGELFF. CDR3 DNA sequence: TGCGCCAGCAGACCCTTGGGCCAGCAAAACACCGGGGAGCTGTTTTTT.

The CDR3 reads CASSESVTGSGTEAFF. CDR3 bases: TGCGCCAGCAGTGAGTCAGTAACAGGGAGTGGCACTGAAGCTTTCTTT. The rearrangement links TRBV10-1 to TRBJ1-1, with D maybe TRBD1 (6 bases). Trimming took 0 bases from V and 4 from J, leaving 15 bases between them. Germline lookup yields CDR1 WNHNN and CDR2 SYGVQD (reference sequence). The CDR3 is made up of 16 amino acids.

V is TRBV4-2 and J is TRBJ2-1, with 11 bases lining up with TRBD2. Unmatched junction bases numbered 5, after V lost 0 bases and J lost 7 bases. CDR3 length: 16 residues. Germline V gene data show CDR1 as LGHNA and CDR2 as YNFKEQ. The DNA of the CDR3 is TGTGCCAGCAGCCAAGAGACTAGCGGGACTCTAAATGAGCAGTTCTTC. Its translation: CASSQETSGTLNEQFF.

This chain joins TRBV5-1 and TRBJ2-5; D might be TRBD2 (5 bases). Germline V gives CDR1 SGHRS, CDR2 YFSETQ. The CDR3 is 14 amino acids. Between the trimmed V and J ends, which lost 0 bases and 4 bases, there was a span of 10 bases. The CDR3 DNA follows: TGCGCCAGCAGCTTGGGGGATGGACTAGAGACCCAGTACTTC. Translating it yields CASSLGDGLETQYF.

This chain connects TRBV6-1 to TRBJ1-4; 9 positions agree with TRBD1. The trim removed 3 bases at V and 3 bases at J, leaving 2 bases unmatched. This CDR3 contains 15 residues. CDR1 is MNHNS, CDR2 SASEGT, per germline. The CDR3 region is CASSEDRGPNEKLFF. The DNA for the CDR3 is TGTGCCAGCAGTGAGGACAGGGGACCTAATGAAAAACTGTTTTTT.

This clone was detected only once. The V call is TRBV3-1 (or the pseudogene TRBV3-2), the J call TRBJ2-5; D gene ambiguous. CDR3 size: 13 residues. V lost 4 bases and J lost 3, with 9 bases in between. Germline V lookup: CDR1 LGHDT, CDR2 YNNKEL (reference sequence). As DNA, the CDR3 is TGTGCCAGCAGCCCCAAGGCCGAAGAGACCCAGTACTTC. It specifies CASSPKAEETQYF.

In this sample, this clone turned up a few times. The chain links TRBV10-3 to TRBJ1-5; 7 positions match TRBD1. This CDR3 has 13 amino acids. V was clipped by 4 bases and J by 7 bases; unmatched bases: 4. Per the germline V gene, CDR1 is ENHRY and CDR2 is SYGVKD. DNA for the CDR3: TGTGCCATCAGTGTTGACAGGGCACAGCCCCAGCATTTT. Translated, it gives CAISVDRAQPQHF.

The CDR3: CASRPLGQTSQHF. In DNA form, the CDR3 reads TGTGCCAGTCGCCCCCTTGGGCAGACGTCCCAGCATTTT. The chain couples TRBV19 to TRBJ1-5; D is undetermined. Germline V gene data show CDR1 as LNHDA and CDR2 as SQIVND (reference sequence). V gave up 8 bases and J gave up 11 bases, with 19 bases separating them. The CDR3 extends over 13 amino acids.

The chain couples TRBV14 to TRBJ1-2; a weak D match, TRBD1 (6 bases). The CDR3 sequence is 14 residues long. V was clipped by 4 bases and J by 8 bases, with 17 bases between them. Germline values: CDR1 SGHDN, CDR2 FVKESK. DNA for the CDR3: TGTGCCAGCAGCCGTTTTCGGGGGCCGAGCGGCTACACCTTC. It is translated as CASSRFRGPSGYTF.

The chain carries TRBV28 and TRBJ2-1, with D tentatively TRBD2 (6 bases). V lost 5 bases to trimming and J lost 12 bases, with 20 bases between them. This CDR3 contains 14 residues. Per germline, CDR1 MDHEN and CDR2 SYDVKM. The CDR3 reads CASSPELPGTWQFF. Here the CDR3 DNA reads TGTGCCAGCAGTCCCGAGCTCCCCGGGACTTGGCAGTTCTTC.

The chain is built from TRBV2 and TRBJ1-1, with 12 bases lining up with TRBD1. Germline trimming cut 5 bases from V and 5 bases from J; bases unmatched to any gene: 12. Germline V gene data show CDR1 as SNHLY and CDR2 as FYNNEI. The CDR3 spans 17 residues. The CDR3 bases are TGTGCCAGCAGTAGACTTGAACCGGGACAGGGGGCGACTGAAGCTTTCTTT. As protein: CASSRLEPGQGATEAFF.

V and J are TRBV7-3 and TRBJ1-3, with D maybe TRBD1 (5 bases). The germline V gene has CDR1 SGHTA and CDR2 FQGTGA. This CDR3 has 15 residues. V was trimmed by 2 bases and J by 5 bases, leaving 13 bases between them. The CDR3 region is CASSLGLEGRNTIYF. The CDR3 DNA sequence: TGTGCCAGCAGCTTAGGCCTCGAGGGGAGAAACACCATATATTTT.

CDR3 amino acids: CASSHRQGRGELFF. The CDR3 DNA reads TGTGCCAGCAGCCACCGACAGGGTCGCGGGGAGCTGTTTTTT. The chain is built from TRBV3-1 (or the pseudogene TRBV3-2) and TRBJ2-2; TRBD1 matches at 7 bases. The V segment lost 3 bases and the J segment 7 bases; nucleotides outside the gene matches: 5. There are 14 residues in the CDR3. In germline, CDR1 is LGHDT, CDR2 YNNKEL (reference sequence).